These T cell receptor beta chains were read from a single sample in a study of T cell responses to AZD1222 COVID-19 vaccine. Only in-frame clones appear in the TCRdb table, and some are missing; sequencing was by immunoSEQ multiplex PCR. This sample has roughly 95,000 clones; 90% to 95% occur once, and the top ten carry 3.1%. The specimen was peripheral blood, collected 28 days after the second AZD1222 dose. The origin of the receptors is an adult who received the AZD1222 COVID-19 vaccine. CDR3s include the opening cysteine and the closing phenylalanine or tryptophan. The order of the fields is clone size, D gene, V gene, J gene, CDR3 length, CDR3 protein, CDR3 DNA. A D gene is named only where the DNA matches it firmly. Clone size is shown for a subset of rows, as once, few, many or a class of expanded clone.

clone_size: -
d_call: TRBD1
v_call: TRBV9
j_call: TRBJ1-2
cdr3_length: 17
cdr3_aa: CASSSHGQGIPIDGYTF
cdr3_nt: TGTGCCAGCAGCTCCCATGGACAGGGGATCCCTATAGATGGCTACACCTTC

clone_size: -
d_call: TRBD1
v_call: TRBV2
j_call: TRBJ2-1
cdr3_length: 13
cdr3_aa: CASSPTGVHEQFF
cdr3_nt: TGTGCCAGCAGTCCTACAGGGGTACATGAGCAGTTCTTC

clone_size: -
d_call: -
v_call: TRBV9
j_call: TRBJ2-1
cdr3_length: 15
cdr3_aa: CASSPTTGLGNEQFF
cdr3_nt: TGTGCCAGCAGCCCGACGACAGGTCTGGGCAATGAGCAGTTCTTC

clone_size: -
d_call: TRBD1
v_call: TRBV28
j_call: TRBJ1-5
cdr3_length: 16
cdr3_aa: CASSLGDRAGNQPQHF
cdr3_nt: TGTGCCAGCAGTTTAGGGGACAGGGCCGGCAATCAGCCCCAGCATTTT

clone_size: -
d_call: TRBD2
v_call: TRBV30
j_call: TRBJ2-2
cdr3_length: 18
cdr3_aa: CAWRSGLAGPTNTGELFF
cdr3_nt: TGTGCCTGGAGATCAGGACTAGCGGGACCGACGAACACCGGGGAGCTGTTTTTT

clone_size: -
d_call: TRBD2
v_call: TRBV7-2
j_call: TRBJ2-7
cdr3_length: 15
cdr3_aa: CASSLDHLAGGEQYF
cdr3_nt: TGTGCCAGCAGCTTAGACCATCTAGCGGGGGGCGAGCAGTACTTC

clone_size: -
d_call: -
v_call: TRBV10-3
j_call: TRBJ1-4
cdr3_length: 14
cdr3_aa: CAISETGGNKKLFF
cdr3_nt: TGTGCCATCAGTGAGACAGGAGGTAATAAAAAACTGTTTTTT

clone_size: -
d_call: TRBD2
v_call: TRBV7-2
j_call: TRBJ2-2
cdr3_length: 17
cdr3_aa: CASSLSPSGGLTGELFF
cdr3_nt: TGTGCCAGCAGCTTATCCCCCAGCGGGGGTCTCACCGGGGAGCTGTTTTTT

clone_size: -
d_call: -
v_call: TRBV7-9
j_call: TRBJ1-5
cdr3_length: 15
cdr3_aa: CASSGTAVGNQPQHF
cdr3_nt: TGTGCCAGCAGCGGGACTGCCGTTGGGAATCAGCCCCAGCATTTT

clone_size: -
d_call: -
v_call: TRBV14
j_call: TRBJ1-2
cdr3_length: 14
cdr3_aa: CASSQETGRYGYTF
cdr3_nt: TGTGCCAGCAGCCAAGAAACAGGGAGATATGGCTACACCTTC

clone_size: -
d_call: TRBD2
v_call: TRBV5-1
j_call: TRBJ2-3
cdr3_length: 17
cdr3_aa: CASSRGTSGGTADTQYF
cdr3_nt: TGCGCCAGCAGCAGAGGGACTAGCGGGGGGACGGCAGATACGCAGTATTTT

clone_size: -
d_call: TRBD2
v_call: TRBV6-5
j_call: TRBJ2-1
cdr3_length: 15
cdr3_aa: CASSQRAGSYNEQFF
cdr3_nt: TGTGCCAGCAGCCAAAGAGCGGGGTCTTACAATGAGCAGTTCTTC

clone_size: -
d_call: TRBD1
v_call: TRBV6-5
j_call: TRBJ1-5
cdr3_length: 16
cdr3_aa: CASSYTRQGFDQPQHF
cdr3_nt: TGTGCCAGCAGTTACACCCGACAGGGCTTCGATCAGCCCCAGCATTTT

clone_size: -
d_call: -
v_call: TRBV25-1
j_call: TRBJ1-5
cdr3_length: 14
cdr3_aa: CASSGGIRQRPQHF
cdr3_nt: TGTGCCAGCAGTGGCGGGATTCGGCAGCGGCCCCAGCATTTT

clone_size: -
d_call: TRBD1
v_call: TRBV5-8
j_call: TRBJ1-2
cdr3_length: 14
cdr3_aa: CASSWDRDLYGYTF
cdr3_nt: TGTGCCAGCAGCTGGGACAGAGACCTCTATGGCTACACCTTC

clone_size: -
d_call: -
v_call: TRBV5-4
j_call: TRBJ2-3
cdr3_length: 16
cdr3_aa: CASSPATGPITDTQYF
cdr3_nt: TGTGCCAGCAGCCCGGCAACAGGACCTATCACAGATACGCAGTATTTT

clone_size: -
d_call: -
v_call: TRBV19
j_call: TRBJ1-5
cdr3_length: 12
cdr3_aa: CASSIGLEPQHF
cdr3_nt: TGTGCCAGTAGTATAGGGTTAGAGCCCCAGCATTTT

clone_size: -
d_call: -
v_call: TRBV30
j_call: TRBJ1-5
cdr3_length: 14
cdr3_aa: CAWSVARVDQPQHF
cdr3_nt: TGTGCCTGGAGTGTAGCCAGGGTCGATCAGCCCCAGCATTTT

clone_size: -
d_call: -
v_call: TRBV2
j_call: TRBJ2-1
cdr3_length: 19
cdr3_aa: CASSHSMRQVNPLGNEQFF
cdr3_nt: TGTGCCAGCAGCCACTCCATGCGACAGGTGAACCCGTTGGGCAATGAGCAGTTCTTC

clone_size: -
d_call: TRBD1
v_call: TRBV18
j_call: TRBJ2-1
cdr3_length: 15
cdr3_aa: CASSPRDRVRDEQFF
cdr3_nt: TGTGCCAGCTCACCACGGGACAGGGTAAGGGATGAGCAGTTCTTC

clone_size: -
d_call: TRBD2
v_call: TRBV5-4
j_call: TRBJ2-3
cdr3_length: 14
cdr3_aa: CASSLRGREDTQYF
cdr3_nt: TGTGCCAGCAGCTTACGGGGGAGGGAAGATACGCAGTATTTT

clone_size: -
d_call: -
v_call: TRBV25-1
j_call: TRBJ2-3
cdr3_length: 14
cdr3_aa: CASSHRGGTDTQYF
cdr3_nt: TGTGCCAGCAGTCACAGGGGGGGTACAGATACGCAGTATTTT

clone_size: -
d_call: TRBD1
v_call: TRBV28
j_call: TRBJ2-7
cdr3_length: 14
cdr3_aa: CASSLSGQNYEQYF
cdr3_nt: TGTGCCAGCAGTTTATCGGGACAGAACTACGAGCAGTACTTC

clone_size: -
d_call: -
v_call: TRBV28
j_call: TRBJ1-5
cdr3_length: 13
cdr3_aa: CASSPVRNQPQHF
cdr3_nt: TGTGCCAGCAGCCCTGTCCGGAATCAGCCCCAGCATTTT

clone_size: once
d_call: TRBD1
v_call: TRBV5-1
j_call: TRBJ2-7
cdr3_length: 15
cdr3_aa: CASSPTGGTSYEQYF
cdr3_nt: TGCGCCAGCAGCCCGACAGGGGGTACCTCCTACGAGCAGTACTTC

clone_size: -
d_call: -
v_call: TRBV30
j_call: TRBJ1-6
cdr3_length: 12
cdr3_aa: CAWSTGRPPLHF
cdr3_nt: TGTGCCTGGAGTACAGGGCGGCCACCCCTCCACTTT

clone_size: -
d_call: -
v_call: TRBV28
j_call: TRBJ1-3
cdr3_length: 13
cdr3_aa: CASTQGSGNTIYF
cdr3_nt: TGTGCCAGCACGCAGGGCTCTGGAAACACCATATATTTT

clone_size: large
d_call: -
v_call: TRBV7-8
j_call: TRBJ1-2
cdr3_length: 14
cdr3_aa: CASSLAGGTYGYTF
cdr3_nt: TGTGCCAGCAGCTTAGCGGGGGGAACCTATGGCTACACCTTC

clone_size: -
d_call: TRBD1
v_call: TRBV9
j_call: TRBJ1-2
cdr3_length: 15
cdr3_aa: CASSPGTGPYYGYTF
cdr3_nt: TGTGCCAGCAGCCCCGGGACAGGGCCTTACTATGGCTACACCTTC

clone_size: -
d_call: TRBD1
v_call: TRBV12-3/TRBV12-4
j_call: TRBJ2-7
cdr3_length: 12
cdr3_aa: CASSLRTGEQYF
cdr3_nt: TGTGCCAGCAGTTTACGGACAGGCGAGCAGTACTTC

clone_size: -
d_call: -
v_call: TRBV7-9
j_call: TRBJ1-1
cdr3_length: 16
cdr3_aa: CASTADSRLLNTEAFF
cdr3_nt: TGTGCCAGCACCGCGGACTCACGACTTTTAAACACTGAAGCTTTCTTT

clone_size: -
d_call: -
v_call: TRBV12-3/TRBV12-4
j_call: TRBJ1-1
cdr3_length: 13
cdr3_aa: CASSPPKNTEAFF
cdr3_nt: TGTGCCAGCAGTCCCCCCAAGAACACTGAAGCTTTCTTT

clone_size: -
d_call: TRBD1
v_call: TRBV6-5
j_call: TRBJ2-7
cdr3_length: 14
cdr3_aa: CASSYSGQNYEQYF
cdr3_nt: TGTGCCAGCAGTTACTCGGGACAGAACTACGAGCAGTACTTC

clone_size: -
d_call: -
v_call: TRBV11-1
j_call: TRBJ2-3
cdr3_length: 16
cdr3_aa: CASSPGLPSGTDTQYF
cdr3_nt: TGTGCCAGCAGCCCGGGACTGCCCTCCGGCACAGATACGCAGTATTTT

clone_size: -
d_call: TRBD1
v_call: TRBV7-9
j_call: TRBJ1-5
cdr3_length: 15
cdr3_aa: CASSLAAGGNQPQHF
cdr3_nt: TGTGCCAGCAGCTTAGCGGCAGGGGGTAATCAGCCCCAGCATTTT

clone_size: few
d_call: -
v_call: TRBV7-8
j_call: TRBJ1-2
cdr3_length: 14
cdr3_aa: CASSLPGSTYGYTF
cdr3_nt: TGTGCCAGCAGCTTACCCGGTAGTACCTATGGCTACACCTTC

clone_size: -
d_call: -
v_call: TRBV5-1
j_call: TRBJ2-3
cdr3_length: 12
cdr3_aa: CASSPPPDTQYF
cdr3_nt: TGCGCCAGCAGCCCCCCCCCAGATACGCAGTATTTT

clone_size: -
d_call: -
v_call: TRBV29-1
j_call: TRBJ2-3
cdr3_length: 15
cdr3_aa: CSVESPRGFADTQYF
cdr3_nt: TGCAGCGTTGAAAGTCCGAGAGGATTCGCAGATACGCAGTATTTT

clone_size: once
d_call: -
v_call: TRBV6-5
j_call: TRBJ2-3
cdr3_length: 15
cdr3_aa: CASSYSTVPTDTQYF
cdr3_nt: TGTGCCAGCAGTTACTCGACAGTACCCACAGATACGCAGTATTTT

clone_size: -
d_call: -
v_call: TRBV5-1
j_call: TRBJ2-1
cdr3_length: 13
cdr3_aa: CASSLDGYNEQFF
cdr3_nt: TGCGCCAGCAGCTTGGACGGGTACAATGAGCAGTTCTTC

clone_size: -
d_call: -
v_call: TRBV18
j_call: TRBJ1-5
cdr3_length: 16
cdr3_aa: CASSPGVTANNQPQHF
cdr3_nt: TGTGCCAGCTCACCGGGCGTGACAGCTAACAATCAGCCCCAGCATTTT

clone_size: -
d_call: TRBD1
v_call: TRBV18
j_call: TRBJ1-2
cdr3_length: 15
cdr3_aa: CASSSPTGPRWGYTF
cdr3_nt: TGTGCCAGCTCATCTCCGACAGGGCCCAGATGGGGCTACACCTTC

clone_size: -
d_call: -
v_call: TRBV7-2
j_call: TRBJ1-2
cdr3_length: 10
cdr3_aa: CASRRGGYTF
cdr3_nt: TGTGCCAGCAGAAGGGGGGGCTACACCTTC

clone_size: -
d_call: -
v_call: TRBV6-4
j_call: TRBJ1-1
cdr3_length: 17
cdr3_aa: CASSDSKGGGLDTEAFF
cdr3_nt: TGTGCCAGCAGTGACTCGAAGGGGGGGGGCTTGGACACTGAAGCTTTCTTT

clone_size: -
d_call: -
v_call: TRBV30
j_call: TRBJ1-4
cdr3_length: 16
cdr3_aa: CAWSVGGKIMTGKLFF
cdr3_nt: TGTGCCTGGAGTGTCGGGGGGAAAATAATGACGGGAAAACTGTTTTTT

clone_size: -
d_call: -
v_call: TRBV10-3
j_call: TRBJ2-3
cdr3_length: 12
cdr3_aa: CAIWSGTDTQYF
cdr3_nt: TGTGCCATCTGGTCTGGCACAGATACGCAGTATTTT

clone_size: -
d_call: -
v_call: TRBV7-2
j_call: TRBJ2-1
cdr3_length: 11
cdr3_aa: CASSAYNEQFF
cdr3_nt: TGTGCCAGCAGCGCTTACAATGAGCAGTTCTTC

clone_size: -
d_call: -
v_call: TRBV7-2
j_call: TRBJ2-2
cdr3_length: 13
cdr3_aa: CASSLTGSGELFF
cdr3_nt: TGTGCCAGCAGCTTAACGGGTAGCGGGGAGCTGTTTTTT

clone_size: -
d_call: -
v_call: TRBV7-3
j_call: TRBJ1-4
cdr3_length: 14
cdr3_aa: CASSSDTLNEKLFF
cdr3_nt: TGTGCCAGCAGCTCAGACACCCTTAATGAAAAACTGTTTTTT

clone_size: -
d_call: -
v_call: TRBV14
j_call: TRBJ1-2
cdr3_length: 16
cdr3_aa: CASSPQIVGGMRGYTF
cdr3_nt: TGTGCCAGCAGCCCTCAGATAGTGGGGGGGATGAGAGGCTACACCTTC

clone_size: few
d_call: TRBD1
v_call: TRBV10-3
j_call: TRBJ2-7
cdr3_length: 13
cdr3_aa: CAISGQGIHEQYF
cdr3_nt: TGTGCCATCAGTGGACAGGGGATCCACGAGCAGTACTTC

clone_size: once
d_call: TRBD2
v_call: TRBV19
j_call: TRBJ2-1
cdr3_length: 16
cdr3_aa: CASSTRTSGGSYEQFF
cdr3_nt: TGTGCCAGTAGTACCCGGACTAGCGGGGGGTCATATGAGCAGTTCTTC

clone_size: -
d_call: TRBD1
v_call: TRBV11-3
j_call: TRBJ1-2
cdr3_length: 13
cdr3_aa: CASRYRGAYGYTF
cdr3_nt: TGTGCCAGCAGGTACAGGGGGGCATATGGCTACACCTTC

clone_size: once
d_call: -
v_call: TRBV7-8
j_call: TRBJ1-1
cdr3_length: 16
cdr3_aa: CASTKSGDPMNTEAFF
cdr3_nt: TGTGCCAGCACTAAAAGCGGAGATCCCATGAACACTGAAGCTTTCTTT

clone_size: -
d_call: TRBD1
v_call: TRBV3-1/TRBV3-2
j_call: TRBJ2-7
cdr3_length: 15
cdr3_aa: CASSHELGTGYEQYF
cdr3_nt: TGTGCCAGCAGCCACGAGTTGGGGACAGGGTACGAGCAGTACTTC

clone_size: -
d_call: TRBD1
v_call: TRBV28
j_call: TRBJ2-7
cdr3_length: 15
cdr3_aa: CASSSKTGSPYEQYF
cdr3_nt: TGTGCCAGCAGTTCTAAGACAGGGAGTCCGTACGAGCAGTACTTC

clone_size: once
d_call: -
v_call: TRBV5-6
j_call: TRBJ1-3
cdr3_length: 14
cdr3_aa: CASSLALEDFTIYF
cdr3_nt: TGTGCCAGCAGCTTGGCCTTGGAGGATTTCACCATATATTTT

clone_size: -
d_call: -
v_call: TRBV12-3/TRBV12-4
j_call: TRBJ1-3
cdr3_length: 12
cdr3_aa: CASSFGGTTIYF
cdr3_nt: TGTGCCAGCAGTTTCGGGGGAACCACCATATATTTT